This T cell receptor beta chain appears in the sequencing data of a study of blood T cell repertoires in COVID-19. Assay used: immunoSEQ multiplex PCR; TCRdb lists only in-frame clones, some missing. The sample holds about 300,000 clones, less than 85% seen once. The germline gives CDR1 MDHEN, CDR2 SYDVKM. V shed 2 bases and J 4 bases; nucleotides not matched to a gene: 2. CDR3 length: 15 amino acids. This sequence was found in a human donor with COVID-19, enrolled during active disease. The donor label of this sample is uncertain. The gene calls are TRBV28 and TRBJ2-3; TRBD2 agrees at 11 bases. Sequences were obtained from peripheral blood. CDR3 sequence (DNA): TGTGCCAGCAGTTTAGTAGCGGGAGGGTCAGATACGCAGTATTTT. This translates into CASSLVAGGSDTQYF.